Below, one TCR beta chain is given with its context. No antigen is known for it. One base away there is no much larger clone; base qualities are not given. The entry originates in a study of cytomegalovirus exposure and HLA in healthy donors (dated by TCRdb to the late 2010s). In terms of the full investigation: An earlier analysis of 550 to 700 of the donors reported 250 to 300 Gb of sequence data and some 120 million unique TCR beta sequences from about 179 million T cells. Roughly 300 gigabases of sequencing data and tens of millions of unique TCR sequences were included in an early release covering under 650 HLA-typed donors. Of the roughly 410 genotyped donors, 81% were placed in the genetic ancestry cluster associated with self-reported Caucasian donors. The study was designed to test whether signatures of past pathogen exposure could be identified by cataloging public T cell receptors. The study used immunosequencing to profile the T cell repertoires of approximately 640 subjects and linked those repertoires to cytomegalovirus serostatus. In addition to the first cohort of around 670 subjects, a separate validation cohort of some 120 different subjects was used. The study combined high-throughput TCR immunosequencing, statistical association of individual TCRs with disease status, and machine learning to predict cytomegalovirus infection status. A later analysis re-examined previously published TCR beta repertoires from around 670 donors and added high-resolution HLA genotyping to investigate patterns of TCR occurrence. The later analysis used no new phenotypic data to find candidate immune exposures, relying instead on TCR beta sequences and their occurrence across donors. An earlier analysis of several hundred of the donors applied high-throughput TCR beta sequencing to assess whether each TCR beta V gene segment acted as functional or pseudogenic. Alongside the repertoire data, information on donor age, sex, ethnicity and CMV serostatus was compiled. A later genetic analysis used genome-wide SNP genotypes for about three fifths of the 666 donors, treating that subset as a discovery cohort. All discovery cohort repertoires had been generated on a single sequencing platform. HLA typing covered class I and class II loci at four-digit resolution. Typing coverage differed by locus: A, B, C, DRB1 and DQB1 were typed in roughly 620-630 donors, DQA1 in about 560, DPA1 in nearly 610, and DPB1 in just under 490. Several DR-DQ haplotypes were treated as single units for association and clustering because of strong linkage in the cohort. On average, 235,054 unique TCR beta nucleotide sequences were sequenced per donor among some 420 genotyped donors of the cohort, with roughly 18% of those sequences being non-productive. General study outcomes and caveats: According to a later analysis, TCR association rates differed among HLA loci, with DRB1 alleles showing the most associated TCRs and HLA-C alleles showing the fewest. Assigning TCR associations to individual alleles was difficult when HLA alleles, especially DR and DQ, strongly co-occurred. Compared with equally common non-associated chains, HLA-associated TCR beta chains in a later analysis were more clonally expanded and had lower generation probabilities. In vitro tests confirmed that a few of the cytomegalovirus-associated TCR beta chains recognize cytomegalovirus antigens. While some public TCRs were present in many individuals, most TCR sequences turned up only very rarely across donors. Sequencing depth was assumed to be roughly uniform across donors in the presence/absence analyses, though that assumption may not hold. For the cohort, immune exposure information was limited to CMV serostatus. Correlated functional status among segregating V segments might be attributable to linkage disequilibrium, but an unknown experimental factor could not be ruled out. An earlier analysis of approximately 570 of the donors showed that most TCR beta V segments appeared in productive rearrangements either about 87% or about 30% of the time, which broadly matched IMGT annotations. According to a later analysis, parvovirus B19, influenza, CMV and Epstein-Barr virus appeared linked to several top co-occurrence clusters. Because counts were too low, 15 to 20 rarely observed V segments, including chromosome 9 orphons, were excluded from the earlier analysis of around 640 of the donors. In a later analysis, most CMV-associated TCR beta chains were found to appear HLA-restricted, with HLA associations seemingly driven largely by CMV exposure. The classifier was reported to diagnose cytomegalovirus status with high specificity and sensitivity in both the original and validation cohorts. A further reported finding was that TCR beta sequences accurately predicted the HLA-A and HLA-B alleles for most subjects in the first cohort. The cohort was sequenced for TCR beta chains only, and without alpha or paired-chain data the features that could be detected were limited. A total of 164 TCR beta chains were listed by the study as associated with cytomegalovirus. The authors suggested that the approach could potentially be generalized to other disease states and immunological phenotypes. A cluster of highly shared sequence variants was judged likely to be a technical artifact of the sequencing pipeline. Because the 87-base-pair reads could not distinguish some IMGT-functional V segments, including TRBV6-2 and TRBV6-3, those segments were excluded. Because HLA typing was missing for some donors at each locus, association tests included only the typed subset. An association between a missense DCLRE1C variant and V-gene and J-gene trimming of TCR beta chains was found in a later genetic analysis and replicated in an independent cohort. Specific HLA alleles were associated with roughly 16,000 TCR beta sequences at a false discovery rate of 0.05 in a later analysis. A later genetic analysis reported fewer N-insertions in productive TCRs among donors in an Asian-associated ancestry cluster than the roughly 700-donor mean.

CDR1 MNHEY and CDR2 SMNVEV were looked up in the germline V gene (reference sequence). Taken from cysteine to phenylalanine, the CDR3 has 13 residues. CDR3 DNA is the only sequence kept; it has 39 bases, read in frame from the first base. V loses 6 bases at its end and J loses 3 bases; junction bases beyond the gene matches: 5. Libraries were constructed by the immunoSEQ multiplex PCR assay. For the multiplex PCR, a mixture combining 60 forward primers for TCR Vbeta segments and 13 reverse primers for TCR Jbeta segments was used. The CDR3 region of rearranged TCR beta genes was amplified from genomic DNA with a multiplex PCR assay. Amplified TCR beta libraries were sequenced as 87-base-pair reads on the Illumina HiSeq System. The original pipeline was this. A later analysis counted about 82 million unique TCR beta chains across the 500 to 850 repertoires, and 10 million to 12 million of these chains were shared by at least two donors. A nearest-neighbor algorithm error-corrected the raw reads and collapsed the reads into unique sequences, merging closely related sequences to remove PCR and sequencing errors. Alignment of CDR3 sequences to IMGT reference sequences was used to assign V, D and J gene segments. For a sequence to be retained, at least a six-nucleotide match to both a V gene segment and a J gene segment was required. Rearrangements were classified as productive when the CDR3 lacked stop codons and remained in frame with V and J, and all other rearrangements were classified as non-productive. Following IMGT convention, CDR3 was defined as the stretch from the second conserved V-encoded cysteine to the conserved J-encoded phenylalanine. The earlier analysis of 587 of the donors excluded any sequence lacking an unambiguous match to a single V gene segment. An earlier analysis of several hundred of the donors called V segments functional above 56.7% productive rearrangements and segregating when the between-donor standard deviation exceeded 5%. A statistical classification framework was built for diagnosing cytomegalovirus status from the catalog of TCR beta chain sequences. A later analysis assigned V and J genes by comparing TCR nucleotide sequences with IMGT/GENE-DB human TR gene sequences. The TCRdist pipeline was used in a later analysis to assign CDR3 sequences and most-parsimonious VDJ recombination scenarios. In a later analysis, each TCR beta chain was defined by its CDR3 amino acid sequence together with its V-gene family, and reads lacking a unique V-gene family were excluded. A later analysis removed 550 to 650 highly shared, low-generation-probability nucleotide sequences to deal with suspected cross-contamination and a sequencing artifact. A later analysis calculated a clonal expansion index for each public chain from normalized within-repertoire ranks of inferred template counts. In a later analysis, generation probabilities were computed using a VDJ recombination model fitted to out-of-frame rearrangements, and the results were checked against IGoR. A later analysis scored TCR-TCR, TCR-HLA and TCR-CMV co-occurrence with hypergeometric tests, applying a repertoire-size bias correction to TCR pairs. A later analysis estimated false discovery rates by permuting HLA or CMV assignments 20 times. A later analysis grouped co-occurring TCRs with DBSCAN, adding TCRdist sequence similarity when clustering within HLA-allele-positive subsets. Repertoires with fewer than 30,000 or more than 120,000 public chains, plus five repertoires with anomalous nucleotide sharing, were excluded from co-occurrence clustering. This is the immuneACCESS table as TCRdb keeps it, with only in-frame sequences that have V and J called. A part of the clones is gone; compared with another copy, unresolved V genes explain less than half, and the rest is unexplained. The V and J calls and clone size were taken over from that table, and D and trimming were inferred from the DNA. This sample has under 130,000 clones in its table, and around 70% of those were observed once. The top ten constitute around 1.2% of the sample.

In total, over 600 healthy bone marrow donors made up the cohort. All cohort members were sampled while nominally healthy, although unrecorded immune exposures were likely present. The donor tested CMV seronegative, placing the donor among the 352 seronegative members of the cohort. A peripheral blood sample was provided by each donor, and peripheral blood mononuclear cells were used for TCR beta sequencing. The Qiagen DNeasy Blood Extraction Kit was used to extract genomic DNA from the blood cell samples. Recombination linked TRBV27 to TRBJ2-7; 7 central nucleotides agree with TRBD2. The sample consisted of PBMCs. The receptor was isolated from a man aged 40-49 years in good health and CMV-seronegative. The CDR3 is CASSAGEYYEQYF. In nucleotides, the sequence is TGTGCCAGCAGCGCGGGGGAATACTACGAGCAGTACTTC.